Shown below are 12 T cell receptor beta chains from a single sample sequenced in a study of blood T cell repertoires in COVID-19. TCRdb keeps only in-frame clones here, not all; method: immunoSEQ multiplex PCR. The sample yields around 300,000 clones, about 90% seen once. The sequenced sample consisted of peripheral blood. Receptor source: a woman aged 40 to 50 with COVID-19, enrolled during active disease.

J is TRBJ1-6 and V is TRBV28; D not resolved. Trimming took 3 bases from V and 0 from J, leaving 12 bases between them. The length of the CDR3 is 17 residues. Germline V lookup: CDR1 MDHEN, CDR2 SYDVKM. In nucleotides, the CDR3 is TGTGCCAGCAGTTTCGTCTCCGGGAGCTCCTATAATTCACCCCTCCACTTT. Translation gives CASSFVSGSSYNSPLHF.

This chain joins TRBV7-8 and TRBJ2-7, with TRBD1 matching 9 bases. The junction had 9 bases not matched to a gene; V was cut back by 6 bases and J by 6 bases. Germline CDR1 is SGHVS and CDR2 is FQNEAQ. The length of the CDR3 is 14 residues. The CDR3 sequence is CASSRTGERFEQYF. The CDR3 nucleotides are TGTGCCAGCAGTAGGACAGGGGAACGGTTCGAGCAGTACTTC.

The V and J genes are TRBV6-6 and TRBJ2-5; 13 bases align to TRBD2. The CDR3 runs 16 residues. The trim removed 4 bases at V and 1 base at J, leaving 3 bases unmatched. Per the germline V gene, CDR1 is MNHNY and CDR2 is SVGAGI (reference sequence). CDR3 coding DNA: TGTGCCAGCAGTTTCGGACTAGCGGGGGCCCAAGAGACCCAGTACTTC. It encodes CASSFGLAGAQETQYF.

This chain joins TRBV19 and TRBJ2-1; 7 bases are a match to TRBD1. Germline values: CDR1 LNHDA, CDR2 SQIVND (reference sequence). The CDR3 sequence is 15 residues long. V shed 5 bases and J 7 bases; nucleotides not matched to a gene: 11. CDR3 DNA: TGTGCCAGTAGTTACTTTGACAGGGTTGGTAATGAGCAGTTCTTC. This sequence encodes CASSYFDRVGNEQFF.

A single count supports this clone. The J gene is TRBJ1-5, the V gene TRBV10-1; D is possibly TRBD1 (5 bases). Trimming took 6 bases from V and 9 from J, leaving 6 bases between them. Germline values: CDR1 WNHNN, CDR2 SYGVQD (reference sequence). This CDR3 has 10 amino acids. The CDR3 here is CASRGRPQHF. The DNA of the CDR3 is TGCGCCAGCAGGGGGCGGCCCCAGCATTTT.

This clone was recorded only once. V gene TRBV6-2 or TRBV6-3 combines with J gene TRBJ1-3; TRBD1 agrees at 8 bases. The CDR3 contains 18 residues. Per the germline V gene, CDR1 is MNHEY and CDR2 is SVGEGT. V dropped 2 bases and J dropped 0; count of bases not matched to a gene: 9. This CDR3 is CASSYLLGQVVSGNTIYF. In DNA form, the CDR3 reads TGTGCCAGCAGTTACCTCCTGGGACAGGTCGTCTCTGGAAACACCATATATTTT.

The chain links TRBV9 to TRBJ2-3; 9 positions match TRBD1. This CDR3 contains 15 residues. Germline trimming cut 4 bases from V and 2 bases from J; bases unmatched to any gene: 5. Germline V gene lookup returns CDR1 SGDLS and CDR2 YYNGEE. CDR3 sequence: CASSSGTGTTDTQYF. The DNA of the CDR3 is TGTGCCAGCAGCTCTGGGACAGGGACCACAGATACGCAGTATTTT.

This rearrangement joins TRBV28 to TRBJ2-7; D possibly corresponds to TRBD2 (5 bases). V shed 7 bases and J shed 0 bases, with 22 bases lying between them. CDR3 length: 17 amino acids. From germline, CDR1 is MDHEN and CDR2 SYDVKM. The DNA for the CDR3 is TGTGCCAGCAAGTTCTCGAGTCACCGGGGTATCTCCTACGAGCAGTACTTC. Amino acid sequence: CASKFSSHRGISYEQYF.

The chain employs TRBV28 and TRBJ2-7, with 9 nucleotides matching TRBD1. The CDR3 has 15 amino acids. CDR1 and CDR2 from the germline V gene are MDHEN and SYDVKM. Germline trimming cut 6 bases from V and 6 bases from J; bases unmatched to any gene: 12. This CDR3 is CASSLLNRGLGEQYF. In DNA form, the CDR3 reads TGTGCCAGCAGCCTCTTAAACAGGGGGCTAGGCGAGCAGTACTTC.

This rearrangement joins TRBV24-1 to TRBJ2-1; a weak D match, TRBD1 (6 bases). The germline V gene has CDR1 KGHDR and CDR2 SFDVKD. V was trimmed by 6 bases and J by 9 bases, leaving 8 bases between them. The CDR3 spans 11 residues. Written as DNA, the CDR3 is TGTGCCACCAGTACCAGGGGTGAGCAGTTCTTC. Translating gives CATSTRGEQFF.

V gene TRBV12-1 combines with J gene TRBJ2-1; TRBD2, the D gene given by the table, was not confirmed from the DNA. TRBV12-1 has pseudogene status. The CDR3 extends over 19 amino acids. CDR3 sequence: CASSFRSGGVSFSYNEQFF. For the CDR3, the DNA is TGTGCCAGCAGCTTTCGGAGCGGGGGGGTCTCCTTTTCCTACAATGAGCAGTTCTTC.

The chain recombines TRBV7-3 with TRBJ2-1, with 9 bases fitting TRBD1. CDR1 SGHTA and CDR2 FQGTGA come from the germline V gene. V was pared by 2 bases and J by 6 bases, with 11 bases of the junction left unmatched. The CDR3 spans 17 residues. The CDR3 is CASSLLRGQGLLNEQFF. The CDR3 DNA reads as TGTGCCAGCAGCTTATTGCGTGGACAGGGGCTCCTCAATGAGCAGTTCTTC.